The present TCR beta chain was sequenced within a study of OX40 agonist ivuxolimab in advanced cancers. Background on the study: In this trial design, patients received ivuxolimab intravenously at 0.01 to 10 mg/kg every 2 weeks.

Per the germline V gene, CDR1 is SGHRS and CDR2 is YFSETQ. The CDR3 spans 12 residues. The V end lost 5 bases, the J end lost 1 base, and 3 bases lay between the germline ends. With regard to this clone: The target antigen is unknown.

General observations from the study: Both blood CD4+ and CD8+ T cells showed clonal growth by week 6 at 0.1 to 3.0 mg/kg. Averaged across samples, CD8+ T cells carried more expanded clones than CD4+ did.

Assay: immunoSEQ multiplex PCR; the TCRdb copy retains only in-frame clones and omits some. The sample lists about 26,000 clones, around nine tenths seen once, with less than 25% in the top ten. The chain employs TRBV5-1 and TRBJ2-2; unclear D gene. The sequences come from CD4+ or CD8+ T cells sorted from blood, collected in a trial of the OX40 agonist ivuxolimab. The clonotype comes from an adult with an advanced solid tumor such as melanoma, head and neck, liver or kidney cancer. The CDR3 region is CASSLNTGELFF. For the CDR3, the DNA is TGCGCCAGCAGTCTGAACACCGGGGAGCTGTTTTTT.